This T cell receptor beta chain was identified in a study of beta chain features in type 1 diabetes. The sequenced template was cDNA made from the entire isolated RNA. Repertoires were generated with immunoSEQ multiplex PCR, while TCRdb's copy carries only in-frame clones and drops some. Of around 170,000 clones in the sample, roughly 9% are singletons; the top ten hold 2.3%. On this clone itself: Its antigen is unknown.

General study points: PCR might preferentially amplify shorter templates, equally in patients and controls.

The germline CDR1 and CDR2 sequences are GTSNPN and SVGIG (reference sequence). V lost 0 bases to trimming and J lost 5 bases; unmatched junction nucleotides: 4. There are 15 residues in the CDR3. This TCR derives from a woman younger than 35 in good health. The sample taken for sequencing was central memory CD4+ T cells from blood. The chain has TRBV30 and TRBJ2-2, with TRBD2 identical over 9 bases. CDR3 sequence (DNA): TGTGCCTGGAGTGTAGGTAGCGGGAGAACCGGGGAGCTGTTTTTT. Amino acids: CAWSVGSGRTGELFF.